This TCR beta chain was profiled in a study of blood T cell repertoires in COVID-19. Looking at the study overall: Sites in the United States, Italy and Spain provided acute and convalescent COVID-19 samples.

Repertoires were generated with immunoSEQ multiplex PCR, while TCRdb's copy carries only in-frame clones and drops some. The table has approximately 450,000 clones, around 89% seen once. V shed 4 bases and J 3 bases; nucleotides not matched to a gene: 14. This CDR3 contains 17 residues. Germline V CDR1 and CDR2: MDHEN, SYDVKM. Participants were aged about 18 to 100 years, lived in under 25 US areas, and enrolled virtually. Cohort 3 donors were reported recovered after two negative PCRs, clearance, or symptom resolution. The gene calls are TRBV28 and TRBJ2-7, with 8 bases fitting TRBD1. This TCR was sampled from a man aged 30-40 years who had recovered from COVID-19. The sequencing input was PBMCs or T cells enriched from blood (not recorded which). The CDR3 reads CASSSRGQAVLLYEQYF. CDR3 DNA sequence: TGTGCCAGCAGTTCCCGGGGACAGGCCGTATTACTCTACGAGCAGTACTTC.